The clone carrying this T cell receptor beta chain was detected only a few times. No antigen is known for it. The data were taken from a study of cytomegalovirus exposure and HLA in healthy donors. Study outcomes and limitations: Analyzed later, association rates of TCRs varied across HLA loci, with DRB1 most and HLA-C fewest.

A multiplex PCR was run with 60 Vbeta primers and 13 Jbeta primers. The repertoire was sequenced with immunoSEQ multiplex PCR; TCRdb's copy has only in-frame clones and lacks some. The table has some 140,000 clones, about 80% seen once. Germline V CDR1 and CDR2: MNHNS, SASEGT. This CDR3 comprises 14 residues. J lost 5 bases, V lost 5 bases, and 7 bases had no gene match. The clonotype originates from a young man in good health and CMV-seronegative. The sample consisted of PBMCs. The genes are TRBV6-1 and TRBJ2-7; 9 nucleotides line up with TRBD2. The CDR3: CASSLSGRVNEQYF. In DNA, the CDR3 is TGTGCCAGCAGTCTTAGCGGGAGAGTGAACGAGCAGTACTTC.